This T cell receptor (beta chain) came from a study of shared clonotypes between healthy human individuals. TCRdb's table, derived via immunoSEQ multiplex PCR, lists solely in-frame clones and lacks some. The profile shows approximately 480,000 clones, about 80% of them singletons. Trimming took 2 bases from V and 9 from J, leaving 11 bases between them. Per germline, CDR1 SNHLY and CDR2 FYNNEI. This CDR3 spans 13 amino acids. Unsorted material relied on roughly 100 million PBMCs as the source of genomic DNA. The origin of this receptor is a woman aged 40-49 years in good health. Some clones in this sample may be carry-over from other donors' samples. The material sequenced was PBMCs. The chain is built from TRBV2 and TRBJ2-1; no definite D call. The CDR3 region has the DNA TGTGCCAGCAGTGAATTAGTATTGACTGAGCAGTTCTTC. This translates into CASSELVLTEQFF. The complete variable domain, with remaining parts taken from reference TRBV2 and TRBJ2-1, reads EPEVTQTPSHQVTQMGQEVILRCVPISNHLYFYWYRQILGQKVEFLVSFYNNEISEKSEIFDDQFSVERPDGSNFTLKIRSTKLEDSAMYFCASSELVLTEQFFGPGTRLTVL.